This TCR beta chain stems from a study of Graves' ophthalmopathy and Graves' hyperthyroidism (dated by TCRdb to 2017 to 2018). Turning to the overall study: Peripheral blood was collected at initial diagnosis, before any treatment. Following sample collection, hyperthyroidism patients were given methimazole at a starting dose of 30 mg daily, and ophthalmopathy patients were given high-dose intravenous methylprednisolone. In total, approximately 130 blood samples were TCR-sequenced: around 42 ophthalmopathy, 80 or so hyperthyroidism and about 17 hyperthyroidism-to-ophthalmopathy patients. An independent validation cohort comprised under 20 hyperthyroidism patients and 15 to 17 patients who later progressed from hyperthyroidism to ophthalmopathy. TCR beta repertoire signatures were used to distinguish Graves' ophthalmopathy from Graves' hyperthyroidism and to predict progression to ophthalmopathy. T-cell repertoires of thyroid tissue and blood were compared in six or seven hyperthyroidism patients. To explore V-J signatures distinguishing ophthalmopathy from hyperthyroidism, a discovery set of under 110 patients (fewer than 45 ophthalmopathy, 57 stable hyperthyroidism) was enrolled.

This clonotype was seen more than once but under ten times. This receptor's antigen is unknown. No clone much larger than this one lies a single base away; base qualities are absent. What the authors observed across the whole study: Most of the expanded thyroid clonotypes with a frequency above 0.001 were also detected in blood, and it was suggested that the thyroid immune response may be reflected by blood repertoires. No statistical method was used to predetermine the sample size, and group allocation was not hidden from the investigators. In validation, the model predicted ophthalmopathy progression with about 64% sensitivity and approximately 72% specificity; more than ten predicted patients were CT-confirmed with GO in a median of around 6.5 months. The 13-signature model separated ophthalmopathy from stable hyperthyroidism with 87.88% sensitivity and 81.08% specificity in cross-validation, and 80%/75% in the test set.

Patients with ophthalmopathy had moderately to severely active disease, with a Clinical Activity Score of 3 or more, a NOSPECS grade of 4 or more, and a disease duration of less than 3 months. Patients were excluded if they had other autoimmune diseases, uncontrolled infections, pregnancy or lactation. Clinical symptoms, serum thyroxine, TRAb, thyroid ultrasound and orbital computed tomography formed the basis of the diagnosis. Ficoll-Paque density gradient centrifugation was used to isolate PBMCs from 10 ml of fresh peripheral blood. Total RNA was extracted with Trizol reagent and quality-checked on an Agilent 2100 Bioanalyzer. The CDR3 starts with the cysteine, ends with the phenylalanine, and has 15 residues. The DNA shown is the 45-base CDR3, in frame from base 1. V has 5 bases trimmed and J has 4 bases trimmed; junction bases matching no gene number 8. Via the germline V gene, CDR1 is SGHVS and CDR2 FQNEAQ.

For repertoire sequencing, the TCR beta CDR3 regions were amplified from RNA transcripts. HTBI primers and the Qiagen OneStep RT-PCR kit were used in a first-round RT-PCR, which was followed by a second-round multiplex PCR, size selection and purification. Sequencing of the libraries was carried out on an Illumina HiSeq2000 in paired-end mode with 100 bp reads. The paper's processing steps were these. SOAPnuke was used for read processing, and reads with adapters, uncalled bases, a mean Phred below 15, or no exact constant-primer or identifier match were discarded. COPE v1.2.5 was used to merge high-quality paired reads. Clonotypes were defined as unique nucleotide sequences and were aligned to IMGT TRB V, D and J references using MiTCR v1.1. Only V-J combinations with frequency above 0.0001 were analysed, covering around 99% of repertoires. For each V-J combination, a TCR clonal expansion and chaos score was defined as the ratio of F50 clonal expansion to chaos observed in the TCRdist matrix. Features were reduced by Welch's t-statistics and random forest to approximately 12 V-J combinations, which fed a naive Bayes classifier. The Morisita-Horn index was used to measure how similar the thyroid and blood repertoires were. TCRdb reprocessing: public reads trimmed at Q25 with fastp, clones called with MiXCR, in-frame beta chains kept. Entries that share a CDR3 protein sequence are merged under the most common genes and DNA. The V and J calls shown here were made by TCRdb, not taken from the authors' results. Across this sample there are 650,000 to 900,000 distinct CDR3 sequences, with around 40% seen only once. Approximately 43% of the sample lies in the top ten.

Rearrangement joined TRBV7-8 to TRBJ1-5; 7 bases in the junction line up with TRBD1. The receptor was isolated from an adult man with Graves' ophthalmopathy. Input material: peripheral blood. CDR3 loop: CASSVETGRNQPQHF. The nucleotides are TGTGCCAGCAGCGTAGAGACAGGGCGGAATCAGCCCCAGCATTTT.